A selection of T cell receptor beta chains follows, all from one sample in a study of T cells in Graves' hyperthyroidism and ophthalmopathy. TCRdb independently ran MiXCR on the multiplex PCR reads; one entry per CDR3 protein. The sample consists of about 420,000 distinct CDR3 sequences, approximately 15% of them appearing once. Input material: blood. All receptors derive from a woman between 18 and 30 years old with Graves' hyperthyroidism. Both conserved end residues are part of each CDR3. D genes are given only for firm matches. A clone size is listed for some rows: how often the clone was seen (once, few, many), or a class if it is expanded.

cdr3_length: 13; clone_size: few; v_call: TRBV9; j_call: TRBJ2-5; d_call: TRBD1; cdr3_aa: CASSVGQTETQYF; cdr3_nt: TGTGCCAGCAGCGTGGGACAGACGGAGACCCAGTACTTC
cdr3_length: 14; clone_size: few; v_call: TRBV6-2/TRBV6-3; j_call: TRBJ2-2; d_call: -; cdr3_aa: CASITGQNTGELFF; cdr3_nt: TGTGCCAGCATCACAGGGCAGAACACCGGGGAGCTGTTTTTT
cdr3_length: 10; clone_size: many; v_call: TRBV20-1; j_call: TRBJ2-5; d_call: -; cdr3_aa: CSANRVAQYF; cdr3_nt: TGCAGTGCTAATCGTGTGGCCCAGTACTTC
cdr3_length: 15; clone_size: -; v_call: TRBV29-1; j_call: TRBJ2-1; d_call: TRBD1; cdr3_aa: CSGLDRGGFYNEQFF; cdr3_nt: TGCAGCGGTCTGGACAGGGGGGGTTTCTACAATGAGCAGTTCTTC
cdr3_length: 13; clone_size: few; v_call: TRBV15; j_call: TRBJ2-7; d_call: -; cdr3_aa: CATSRVGPYEQYF; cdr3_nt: TGTGCCACCAGCAGAGTTGGCCCCTACGAGCAGTACTTC
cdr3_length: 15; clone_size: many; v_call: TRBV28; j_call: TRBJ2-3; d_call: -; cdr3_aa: CASSSAFGQPDTQYF; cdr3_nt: TGTGCCAGCAGTTCCGCCTTCGGACAACCAGATACGCAGTATTTT
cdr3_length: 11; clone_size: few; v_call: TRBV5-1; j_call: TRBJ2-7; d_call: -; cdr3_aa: CASSDDYEQYF; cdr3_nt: TGCGCCAGCAGCGACGACTACGAGCAGTACTTC
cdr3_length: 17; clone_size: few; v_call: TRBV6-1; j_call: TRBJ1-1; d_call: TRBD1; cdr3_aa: CASSEADRGLRNTEAFF; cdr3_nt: TGTGCCAGCAGTGAAGCCGACAGGGGGCTCCGGAACACTGAAGCTTTCTTT
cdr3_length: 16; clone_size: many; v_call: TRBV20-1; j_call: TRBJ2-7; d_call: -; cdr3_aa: CSAREPDSSIDYEQYF; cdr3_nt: TGCAGTGCTAGAGAACCGGACAGTTCTATCGACTACGAGCAGTACTTC
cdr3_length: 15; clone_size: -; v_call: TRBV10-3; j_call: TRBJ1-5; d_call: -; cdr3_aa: CAISEEGLSNQPQHF; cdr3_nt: TGTGCCATCAGTGAGGAGGGCCTTAGCAATCAGCCCCAGCATTTT
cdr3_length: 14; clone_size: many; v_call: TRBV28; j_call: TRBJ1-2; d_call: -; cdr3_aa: CASRPTAPGYGYTF; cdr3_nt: TGTGCCAGCAGACCTACAGCTCCGGGCTATGGCTACACCTTC
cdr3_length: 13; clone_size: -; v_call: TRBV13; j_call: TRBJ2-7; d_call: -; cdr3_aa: CASSLAGAHEQYF; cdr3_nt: TGTGCCAGCAGCTTAGCAGGGGCCCACGAGCAGTACTTC
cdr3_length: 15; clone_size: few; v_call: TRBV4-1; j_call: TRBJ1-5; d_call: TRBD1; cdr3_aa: CASSQATGSNQPQHF; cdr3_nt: TGCGCCAGCAGCCAAGCGACAGGGAGCAATCAGCCCCAGCATTTT
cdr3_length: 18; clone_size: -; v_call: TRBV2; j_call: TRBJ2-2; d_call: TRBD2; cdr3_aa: CASSEVRLAGGTTGELFF; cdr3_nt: TGTGCCAGCAGTGAAGTGAGACTAGCGGGCGGAACGACCGGGGAGCTGTTTTTT
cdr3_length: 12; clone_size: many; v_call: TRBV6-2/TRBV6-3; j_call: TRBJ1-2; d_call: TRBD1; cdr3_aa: CASSRQGDGYTF; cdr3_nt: TGTGCCAGCAGTAGACAGGGTGACGGCTACACCTTC
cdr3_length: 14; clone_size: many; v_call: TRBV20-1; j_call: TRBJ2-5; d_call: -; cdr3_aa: CSARDLDSQETQYF; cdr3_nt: TGCAGTGCTAGAGATTTGGACAGCCAAGAGACCCAGTACTTC
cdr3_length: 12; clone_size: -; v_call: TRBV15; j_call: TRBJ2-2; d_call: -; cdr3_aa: CATSSSTGELFF; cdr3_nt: TGTGCCACCAGCTCGAGCACCGGGGAGCTGTTTTTT
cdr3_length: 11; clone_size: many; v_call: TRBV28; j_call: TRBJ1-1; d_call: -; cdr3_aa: CASSWDGEAFF; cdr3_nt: TGTGCCAGCAGTTGGGACGGTGAAGCTTTCTTT
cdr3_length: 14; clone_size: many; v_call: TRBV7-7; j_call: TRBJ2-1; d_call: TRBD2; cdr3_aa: CASSRAGGDNEQFF; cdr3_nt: TGTGCTAGCAGCAGGGCGGGAGGGGACAATGAGCAGTTCTTC
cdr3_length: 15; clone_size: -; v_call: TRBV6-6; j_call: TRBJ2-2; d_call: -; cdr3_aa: CASSYWAGSTGELFF; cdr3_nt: TGTGCCAGCAGTTACTGGGCAGGGAGCACCGGGGAGCTGTTTTTT
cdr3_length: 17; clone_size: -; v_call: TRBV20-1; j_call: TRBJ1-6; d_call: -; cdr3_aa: CSARDDRRLNYNSPLHF; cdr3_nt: TGCAGTGCTAGAGATGATCGTCGTCTGAACTATAATTCACCCCTCCACTTT
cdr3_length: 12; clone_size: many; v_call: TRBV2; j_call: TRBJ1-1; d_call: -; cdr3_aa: CASPTENTEAFF; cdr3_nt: TGTGCCAGCCCCACAGAAAACACTGAAGCTTTCTTT
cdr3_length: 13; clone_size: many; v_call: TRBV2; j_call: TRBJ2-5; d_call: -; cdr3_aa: CASSEGAHETQYF; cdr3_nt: TGTGCCAGCAGTGAAGGCGCCCATGAGACCCAGTACTTC
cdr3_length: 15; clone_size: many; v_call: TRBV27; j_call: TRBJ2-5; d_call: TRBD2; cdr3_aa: CASSLTSGRGETQYF; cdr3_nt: TGTGCCAGCAGTTTGACTAGCGGGAGGGGGGAGACCCAGTACTTC
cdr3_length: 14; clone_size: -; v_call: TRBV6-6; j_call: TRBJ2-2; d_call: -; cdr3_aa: CASSYSWNTGELFF; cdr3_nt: TGTGCCAGCAGTTACAGCTGGAACACCGGGGAGCTGTTTTTT
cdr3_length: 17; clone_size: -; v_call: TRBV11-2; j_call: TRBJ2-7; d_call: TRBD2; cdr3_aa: CASSDLAGGSHSYEQYF; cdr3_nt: TGTGCCAGCAGCGACCTAGCGGGAGGGTCCCATAGCTACGAGCAGTACTTC
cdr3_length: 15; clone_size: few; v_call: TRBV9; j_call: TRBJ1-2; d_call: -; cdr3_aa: CASSVQSGGDYGYTF; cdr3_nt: TGTGCCAGCAGCGTACAGAGCGGGGGGGACTATGGCTACACCTTC
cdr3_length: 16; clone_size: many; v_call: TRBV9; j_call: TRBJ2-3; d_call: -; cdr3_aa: CASSVFSLGPPDTQYF; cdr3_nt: TGTGCCAGCAGCGTATTCTCCCTAGGGCCCCCAGATACGCAGTATTTT
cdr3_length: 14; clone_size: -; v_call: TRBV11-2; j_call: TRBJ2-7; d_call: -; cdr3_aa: CASSQDGPSYEQYF; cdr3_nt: TGCGCCAGCAGCCAAGATGGGCCCTCCTACGAGCAGTACTTC
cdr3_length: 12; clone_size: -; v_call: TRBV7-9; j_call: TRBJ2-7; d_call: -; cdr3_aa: CASSLLPLEQYF; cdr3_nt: TGTGCCAGCAGCTTATTACCCCTCGAGCAGTACTTC
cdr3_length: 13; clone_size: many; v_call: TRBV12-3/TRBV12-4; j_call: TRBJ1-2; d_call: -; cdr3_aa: CASSTVLNYGYTF; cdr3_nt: TGTGCCAGCAGCACCGTGCTAAACTATGGCTACACCTTC
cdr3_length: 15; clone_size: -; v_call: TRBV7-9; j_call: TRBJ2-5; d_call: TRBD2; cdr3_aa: CASSAGLAGGETQYF; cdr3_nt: TGTGCCAGCAGCGCCGGACTAGCGGGAGGAGAGACCCAGTACTTC
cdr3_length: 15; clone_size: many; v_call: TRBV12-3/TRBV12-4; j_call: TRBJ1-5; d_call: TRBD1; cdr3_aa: CASSLAHRGIQPQHF; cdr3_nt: TGTGCCAGCAGTTTAGCGCACAGGGGGATTCAGCCCCAGCATTTT
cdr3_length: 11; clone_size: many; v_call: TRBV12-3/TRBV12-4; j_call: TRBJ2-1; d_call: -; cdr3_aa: CASRLRHEQFF; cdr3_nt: TGTGCCAGCAGATTGAGGCATGAGCAGTTCTTC
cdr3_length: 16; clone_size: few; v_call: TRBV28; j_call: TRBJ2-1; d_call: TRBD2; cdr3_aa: CASQRLRGRAGNEQFF; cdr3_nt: TGTGCCAGCCAACGGCTGCGCGGGAGGGCCGGGAATGAGCAGTTCTTC
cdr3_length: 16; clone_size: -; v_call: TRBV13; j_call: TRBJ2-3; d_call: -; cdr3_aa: CASSFVGSRNTDTQYF; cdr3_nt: TGTGCCAGCAGCTTCGTCGGTTCGAGAAACACAGATACGCAGTATTTT
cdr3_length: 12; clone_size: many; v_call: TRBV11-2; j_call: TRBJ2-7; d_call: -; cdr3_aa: CASSLEYYEQYF; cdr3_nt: TGTGCCAGCAGCTTAGAATACTACGAGCAGTACTTC
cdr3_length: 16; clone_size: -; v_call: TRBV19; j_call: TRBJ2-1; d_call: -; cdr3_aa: CASSISTGGSYNEQFF; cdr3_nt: TGTGCCAGTAGTATCTCGACAGGTGGATCCTACAATGAGCAGTTCTTC
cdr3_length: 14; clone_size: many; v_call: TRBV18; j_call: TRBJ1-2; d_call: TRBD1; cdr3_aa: CASSPTGASYGYTF; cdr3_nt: TGTGCCAGCTCACCAACAGGGGCAAGCTATGGCTACACCTTC
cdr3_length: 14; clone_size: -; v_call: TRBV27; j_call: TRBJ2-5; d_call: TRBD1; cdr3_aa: CASSHPGQGETQYF; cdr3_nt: TGTGCCAGCAGTCACCCGGGACAGGGGGAGACCCAGTACTTC
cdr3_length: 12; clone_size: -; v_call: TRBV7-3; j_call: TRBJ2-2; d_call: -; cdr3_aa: CASSLEDGELFF; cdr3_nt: TGTGCCAGCAGCTTAGAAGACGGGGAGCTGTTTTTT
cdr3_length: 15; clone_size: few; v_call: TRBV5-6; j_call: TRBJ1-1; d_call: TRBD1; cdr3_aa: CASSYLNRGWTEAFF; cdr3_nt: TGTGCCAGCAGTTACCTCAACAGGGGGTGGACTGAAGCTTTCTTT
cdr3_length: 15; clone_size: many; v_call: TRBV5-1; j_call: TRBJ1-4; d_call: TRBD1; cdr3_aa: CASSRAGQPNEKLFF; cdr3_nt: TGCGCCAGCAGTCGAGCGGGACAGCCTAATGAAAAACTGTTTTTT
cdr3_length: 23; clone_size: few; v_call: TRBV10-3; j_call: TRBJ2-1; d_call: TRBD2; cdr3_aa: CAISERPALALAGGPKAYNEQFF; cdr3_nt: TGTGCCATCAGTGAGAGGCCAGCACTGGCACTAGCGGGAGGGCCGAAAGCCTACAATGAGCAGTTCTTC
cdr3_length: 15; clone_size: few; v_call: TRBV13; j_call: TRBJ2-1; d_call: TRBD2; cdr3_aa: CASSPGTSGVLEQFF; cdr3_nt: TGTGCCAGCAGCCCTGGGACTAGCGGGGTCCTTGAGCAGTTCTTC
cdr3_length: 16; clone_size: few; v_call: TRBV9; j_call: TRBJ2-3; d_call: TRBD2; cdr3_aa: CASSVDGAGGSDTQYF; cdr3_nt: TGTGCCAGCAGCGTAGATGGTGCGGGAGGGTCCGATACGCAGTATTTT
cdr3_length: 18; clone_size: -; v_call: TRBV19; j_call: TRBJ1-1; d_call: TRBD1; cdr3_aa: CASKRTGSVGFLNTEAFF; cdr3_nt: TGTGCCAGTAAGAGGACAGGGAGTGTGGGTTTCCTGAACACTGAAGCTTTCTTT
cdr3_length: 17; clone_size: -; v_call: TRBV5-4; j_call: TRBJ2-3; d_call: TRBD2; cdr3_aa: CASSSRGAGIGVDTQYF; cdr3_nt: TGTGCCAGCAGCTCCCGTGGAGCGGGAATTGGTGTAGATACGCAGTATTTT
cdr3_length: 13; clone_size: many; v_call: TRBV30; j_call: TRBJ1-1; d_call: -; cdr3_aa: CAWRTNRAGEAFF; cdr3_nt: TGTGCCTGGAGGACGAACAGGGCCGGGGAAGCTTTCTTT
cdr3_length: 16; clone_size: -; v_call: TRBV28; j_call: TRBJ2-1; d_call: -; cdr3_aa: CASSISFGMELDEQFF; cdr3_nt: TGTGCCAGTAGTATTAGTTTTGGAATGGAATTGGATGAGCAGTTCTTC